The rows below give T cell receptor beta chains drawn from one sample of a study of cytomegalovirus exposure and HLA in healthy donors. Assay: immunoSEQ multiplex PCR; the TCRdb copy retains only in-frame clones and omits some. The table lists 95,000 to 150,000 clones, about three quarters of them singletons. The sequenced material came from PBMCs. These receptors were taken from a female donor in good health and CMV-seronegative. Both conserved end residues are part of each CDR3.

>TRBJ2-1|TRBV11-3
CASSLAYTYNEQFF
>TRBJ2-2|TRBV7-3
CASSLSGSRLTGELFF
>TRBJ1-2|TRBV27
CASSFLPGTENYGYTF
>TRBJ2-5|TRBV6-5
CASSQGLASTQYF
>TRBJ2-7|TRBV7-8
CASSPPRGDEQYF
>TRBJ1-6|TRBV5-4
CASSLLAGRADSPLHF
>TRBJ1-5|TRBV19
CASSIHSDRAGQPQHF
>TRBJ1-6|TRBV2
CASSRTENSPLHF
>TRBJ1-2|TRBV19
CASSIPGQGYYGYTF
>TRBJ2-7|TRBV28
CASSLSSPPYEQYF
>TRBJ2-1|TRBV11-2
CASSFVTGGNEQFF
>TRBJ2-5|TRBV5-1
CASSLLAGPGETQYF
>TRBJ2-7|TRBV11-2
CASSSHYEQYF
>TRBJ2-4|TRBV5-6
CASTVAGVAKNSQYF
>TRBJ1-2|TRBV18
CASSPRGLYGYTF
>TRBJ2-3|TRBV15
CATSPAGGRTDTQYF
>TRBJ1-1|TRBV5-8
CASSPAGTEAFF
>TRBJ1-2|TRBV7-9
CASRRTGEGDYGYTF
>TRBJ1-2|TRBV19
CASSIQRGGYGYTF
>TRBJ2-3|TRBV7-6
CASSVQGASTDTQYF
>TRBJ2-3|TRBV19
CASSIEWQGVVTDTQYF
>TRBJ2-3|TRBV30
CACGLAGGVDTQYF
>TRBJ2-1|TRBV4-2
CASSQSRRLAPSRGGDNEQFF
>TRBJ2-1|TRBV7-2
CASSPSASSYNEQFF
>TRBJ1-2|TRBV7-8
CASSLAGHNYGYTF
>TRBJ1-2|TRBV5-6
CASSSGTGGAGYGYTF
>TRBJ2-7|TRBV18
CASSPIRDEQYF
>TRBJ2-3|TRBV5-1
CASKMGQYSTDTQYF
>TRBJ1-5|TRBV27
CASSLSGTGPFRQPQHF
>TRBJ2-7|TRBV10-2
CASRTGGWDEQYF
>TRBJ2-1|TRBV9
CASSARFNEQFF
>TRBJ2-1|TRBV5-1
CASSLFRGNEQFF
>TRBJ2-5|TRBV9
CASSVEAGGETQYF
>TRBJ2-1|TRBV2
CASRSGVNEQFF
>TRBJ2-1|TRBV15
CATSRDRFRGDNEQFF
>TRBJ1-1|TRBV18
CASSSRQDSAFF
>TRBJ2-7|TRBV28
CASSLVQGPEQYF
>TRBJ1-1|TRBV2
CASSLHISTEAFF
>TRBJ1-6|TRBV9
CASSVGQSSYNSPLHF
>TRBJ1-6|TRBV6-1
CASSEVPRGDSPLHF
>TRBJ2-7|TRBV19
CASSIWGGNYEQYF
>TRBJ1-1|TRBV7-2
CASSSHRGLTEAFF
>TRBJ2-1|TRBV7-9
CSSSLASGPNEQFF
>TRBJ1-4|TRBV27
CASSLFGAGEKLFF
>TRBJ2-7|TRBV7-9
CASSLATSGRGTGEQYF